The 22 T cell receptor beta chains reported below all come from one sample, sequenced in a study of CD8 T cells in ankylosing spondylitis. General study results and limits: Blood of patients with ankylosing spondylitis appeared to be characterized by a TCR beta motif of several highly homologous variants.

TCRdb reanalysed the 5' RACE reads using MiXCR and keeps one entry per CDR3 protein. The sample holds under 950,000 distinct CDR3 sequences; under 20% are singletons and the top ten take under 20%. Their antigen targets remain unknown. Specimen: blood, either unsorted or a sorted T cell fraction (not recorded which). These TCRs come from a male donor with ankylosing spondylitis.

The chain uses TRBV12-3 or TRBV12-4 and TRBJ1-5; D unclear. The CDR3 extends over 16 amino acids. The V end was cut by 4 bases, the J end by 0 bases, with 13 bases between. In DNA form, the CDR3 reads TGTGCCAGCAGTTCCGGCGGCTCCTTTAGCAATCAGCCCCAGCATTTT. Its translation: CASSSGGSFSNQPQHF.

The chain employs TRBV7-9 and TRBJ1-1; the D gene is possibly TRBD1 (5 bases). V was shortened by 6 bases and J by 1 base, with 15 bases between the two germline ends. Germline V gene sequence: CDR1 SEHNR, CDR2 FQNEAQ (reference sequence). The CDR3 runs to 15 residues. This CDR3 is CASRLLGGENTEAFF. The CDR3 region has the DNA TGTGCCAGCAGACTCCTGGGGGGAGAGAACACTGAAGCTTTCTTT.

This clonotype came up many times. The chain employs TRBV7-9 and TRBJ2-1; perhaps TRBD2 as D (6 bases). V was pared by 6 bases and J by 4 bases, with 10 bases between. This CDR3 contains 13 residues. Germline V CDR1 and CDR2: SEHNR, FQNEAQ (reference sequence). CDR3: CASSYREYNEQFF. DNA of the CDR3: TGTGCCAGCAGTTACCGGGAGTACAATGAGCAGTTCTTC.

This clonotype was observed a few times. The chain combines TRBV12-3 or TRBV12-4 with TRBJ2-7; weak D call: TRBD2 (6 bases). Trimming left V 3 bases short and J 4 bases short, with 13 bases between. The CDR3 covers 14 residues. The CDR3 nucleotides are TGTGCCAGCAGTTTTAGGGACTTCGAGTACGAGCAGTACTTC. It codes for CASSFRDFEYEQYF.

This clonotype was seen a handful of times. The CDR3 bases are TGTGCCAGTAGTAGGGGACTAGCGGCCACAGATACGCAGTATTTT. It is translated as CASSRGLAATDTQYF. The chain has TRBV19 and TRBJ2-3, with 11 bases identical to TRBD2. After removal of 4 bases from V and 2 bases from J, the junction contained 2 bases not matched to a gene. CDR3 length equals 15 residues. Germline CDR1 LNHDA, CDR2 SQIVND (reference sequence).

This clonotype was seen only a few times. The chain combines TRBV6-1 with TRBJ2-1; TRBD2 aligns across 11 bases. V lost 6 bases, J lost 10 bases, and 5 bases stayed unmatched. The CDR3 is 13 residues long. In germline, CDR1 is MNHNS, CDR2 SASEGT. The CDR3 reads CASSIIAGGEQFF. DNA of the CDR3: TGTGCCAGCAGCATTATAGCGGGGGGGGAGCAGTTCTTC.

This chain connects TRBV5-1 to TRBJ1-2; D not certain. Trimming took off 0 bases at V and 6 bases at J, with 9 bases between the two ends. This CDR3 has 13 amino acids. Germline V gene data show CDR1 as SGHRS and CDR2 as YFSETQ. CDR3 nucleotide sequence: TGCGCCAGCAGCTTGGGGGCCCAGGATGGCTACACCTTC. Its translation is CASSLGAQDGYTF.

This clonotype was counted ten times or more. The rearrangement uses TRBV12-3 or TRBV12-4 and TRBJ2-1; D is perhaps TRBD1 or TRBD2 (5 bases each). V lost 7 bases to trimming and J lost 3 bases, with 10 bases between them. The CDR3 has 13 amino acids. The CDR3 sequence: CASTGADYNEQFF. The CDR3 bases are TGTGCCAGCACCGGGGCAGACTACAATGAGCAGTTCTTC.

This clonotype came up a few times. This chain uses TRBV7-3 with TRBJ2-1, with 9 bases that match TRBD2. Losses at the gene ends were 0 bases for V and 13 bases for J; bases not matched to a gene: 13. CDR1 SGHTA and CDR2 FQGTGA come from the germline V gene. The CDR3 is 16 residues long. CDR3 coding DNA: TGTGCCAGCAGCTTAACCCCATTTAGCGCGGGGGGGCATCAGTTCTTC. This encodes CASSLTPFSAGGHQFF.

The genes are TRBV20-1 and TRBJ2-5; perhaps TRBD2 as D (6 bases). V was cut by 3 bases and J by 11 bases, with 16 bases left in between. Germline V CDR1 and CDR2: DFQATT, SNEGSKA (reference sequence). The CDR3 length is 12 residues. CDR3 amino acids: CSASSGGPTQYF. The CDR3 DNA is TGCAGTGCTAGTTCCGGGGGACCCACACAGTACTTC.

The rearrangement links TRBV29-1 to TRBJ2-7; perhaps D is TRBD1 or TRBD2 (5 bases each). The CDR3 runs 12 residues. In germline, CDR1 is SQVTM, CDR2 ANQGSEA. Trimming left V 5 bases short and J 1 base short, with 9 bases between. Here the CDR3 DNA reads TGCAGCGTTTGCGAGGGGTCCTACGAGCAGTACTTC. Protein sequence: CSVCEGSYEQYF.

This rearrangement joins TRBV7-9 to TRBJ2-3, with D possibly matching TRBD1 (6 bases). The V gene's germline CDR1 is SEHNR and CDR2 FQNEAQ (reference sequence). The CDR3 has 14 residues. V was trimmed by 5 bases and J by 2 bases, leaving 11 bases between them. The DNA for the CDR3 is TGTGCCAGCAGCCCCTGGGACACCACAGATACGCAGTATTTT. Translated, it gives CASSPWDTTDTQYF.

A few counts support this clonotype. The chain recombines TRBV29-1 with TRBJ2-1; unclear D gene. Trimming left V 1 base short and J 0 bases short, with 16 bases between. CDR1 is SQVTM and CDR2 is ANQGSEA in the germline V gene. The CDR3 contains 17 residues. The CDR3 bases are TGCAGCGTTGAAGGGAATCTGGGTCGATACTCCTACAATGAGCAGTTCTTC. As protein: CSVEGNLGRYSYNEQFF.

The rearrangement joins TRBV20-1 to TRBJ2-4; 7 nucleotides align to TRBD1. The CDR3 loop spans 14 amino acids. The germline gives CDR1 DFQATT, CDR2 SNEGSKA (reference sequence). V was clipped by 3 bases and J by 8 bases; unmatched bases: 10. The chain's CDR3 is CSARPIGGRDIQYF. The CDR3 DNA is TGCAGTGCTAGGCCAATAGGGGGCAGGGACATTCAGTACTTC.

This clonotype was counted between two and nine times. The CDR3 DNA follows: TGCGCCAGCAGCCAAACCACTGCGACCAGACAGTACTATGGCTACACCTTC. Its translation is CASSQTTATRQYYGYTF. The V call is TRBV4-1, the J call TRBJ1-2; maybe TRBD1 (5 bases). The length of the CDR3 is 17 residues. Germline values: CDR1 MGHRA, CDR2 YSYEKL. Trimming took 2 bases from V and 3 from J, leaving 19 bases between them.

This clonotype came up a few times. The genes are TRBV4-1 and TRBJ2-1, with 14 bases matching TRBD2. The germline V gene encodes CDR1 MGHRA and CDR2 YSYEKL. Unmatched junction bases numbered 6, after V lost 6 bases and J lost 5 bases. The CDR3 loop spans 16 amino acids. The CDR3 nucleotides read TGCGCCAGCAGGTGGACTAGCGGGGGGCGGAACAATGAGCAGTTCTTC. It codes for CASRWTSGGRNNEQFF.

The rearrangement uses TRBV5-1 and TRBJ1-2, with D unresolved. Germline loops: CDR1 SGHRS, CDR2 YFSETQ. The CDR3 runs to 12 residues. V lost 7 bases, J lost 1 base, and 8 bases lay in between. This CDR3 is CASAQINYGYTF. In DNA, the CDR3 is TGCGCCAGCGCACAGATTAACTATGGCTACACCTTC.

This clonotype has a handful of counts. The rearrangement uses TRBV4-3 and TRBJ2-7; 8 positions agree with TRBD2. Germline CDR1 and CDR2: LGHNA and YSLEER. This CDR3 contains 16 residues. V trimming: 0 bases; J trimming: 3 bases; junction bases outside the gene matches: 7. Here the CDR3 reads CASSQDPLAGHYEQYF. CDR3 nucleotide sequence: TGCGCCAGCAGCCAAGATCCCCTAGCGGGCCACTACGAGCAGTACTTC.

The sample holds many counts of this clonotype. The rearrangement uses TRBV2 and TRBJ1-1; 7 positions agree with TRBD1. This CDR3 spans 15 amino acids. Looked up from germline, CDR1 is SNHLY and CDR2 is FYNNEI. J was trimmed by 0 bases and V by 5 bases; bases with no gene match: 6. The CDR3 protein is CASSRGQTLNTEAFF. In nucleotides, the CDR3 is TGTGCCAGCAGTCGGGGACAGACTCTGAACACTGAAGCTTTCTTT.

This clonotype was observed a handful of times. The rearrangement uses TRBV6-5 and TRBJ2-6; D unclear. The germline V gene has CDR1 MNHEY and CDR2 SVGAGI. Trimming shortened V by 2 bases and J by 4 bases, and 9 bases separated the two germline ends. The CDR3 runs 15 residues. The CDR3 sequence: CASSYVPSGANVLTF. The CDR3 nucleotides are TGTGCCAGCAGTTACGTCCCTTCAGGGGCCAACGTCCTGACTTTC.

This clonotype was picked up a small number of times. The chain recombines TRBV19 with TRBJ2-6; TRBD2 agrees at 8 bases. V trimming: 7 bases; J trimming: 0 bases; junction bases outside the gene matches: 2. The CDR3 runs 15 residues. Germline loops: CDR1 LNHDA, CDR2 SQIVND (reference sequence). The CDR3 sequence: CASKTSGSGANVLTF. CDR3 DNA: TGTGCCAGTAAAACTAGCGGCTCTGGGGCCAACGTCCTGACTTTC.

This clonotype was seen only a few times. The chain combines TRBV5-1 with TRBJ1-1; D unclear. The germline V gene has CDR1 SGHRS and CDR2 YFSETQ. V shed 1 base and J shed 1 base, with 8 bases lying between them. This CDR3 is built from 14 residues. This chain's CDR3 is CASSLSARNTEAFF. The CDR3 bases are TGCGCCAGCAGCTTGTCGGCCCGGAACACTGAAGCTTTCTTT.